This section outlines one T cell receptor beta chain sequence together with its context. Its antigen is as yet unknown. The sample belongs to a study of T cell repertoires in aging, cancer and after chemotherapy. Multiplex touch-down PCR with TRB-A/B primers amplified rearranged V-D-J TRB sequences. Using its own MiXCR run on the multiplex PCR reads, TCRdb lists one record per CDR3 protein. The sample records about 1,600 distinct CDR3 sequences, 20% to 30% being singletons. Trimming removed 6 bases from V and 0 bases from J; junction bases left unmatched: 8. CDR1 and CDR2 (germline): MDHEN, SYDVKM. The CDR3 loop spans 17 amino acids. Study results and caveats: In cancer patients, declining TCR diversity with age involved lost richness and lost evenness.

The template was genomic DNA from peripheral blood, not RNA. The chain is built from TRBV28 and TRBJ1-5, with TRBD1 matching 10 bases. This receptor was obtained from a human donor with a solid tumor. Sequenced: blood. CDR3 nucleotides: TGTGCCAGCAGCCACCGTCGGGACAGGGGTAGCAATCAGCCCCAGCATTTT. Protein product: CASSHRRDRGSNQPQHF.